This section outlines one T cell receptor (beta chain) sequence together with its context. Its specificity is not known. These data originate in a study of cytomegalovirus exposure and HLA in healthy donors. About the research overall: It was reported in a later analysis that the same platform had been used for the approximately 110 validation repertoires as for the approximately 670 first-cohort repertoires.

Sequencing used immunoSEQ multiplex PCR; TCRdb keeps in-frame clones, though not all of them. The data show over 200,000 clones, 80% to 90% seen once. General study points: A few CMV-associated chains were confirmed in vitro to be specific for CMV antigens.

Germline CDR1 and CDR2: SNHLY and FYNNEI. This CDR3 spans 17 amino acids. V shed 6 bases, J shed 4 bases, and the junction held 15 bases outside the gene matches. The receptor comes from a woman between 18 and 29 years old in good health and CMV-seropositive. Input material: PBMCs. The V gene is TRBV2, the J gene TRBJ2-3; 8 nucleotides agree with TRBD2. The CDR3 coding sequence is TGTGCCAGCAGCGATAGCCGGGAGCGGGAGTACGCAGATACGCAGTATTTT. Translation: CASSDSREREYADTQYF. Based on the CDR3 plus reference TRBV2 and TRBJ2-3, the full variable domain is EPEVTQTPSHQVTQMGQEVILRCVPISNHLYFYWYRQILGQKVEFLVSFYNNEISEKSEIFDDQFSVERPDGSNFTLKIRSTKLEDSAMYFCASSDSREREYADTQYFGPGTRLTVL.